This T cell receptor (beta chain) is drawn from a study of blood T cell repertoires in COVID-19 (dated by TCRdb to 2020 to 2021). Some background on the complete study: Samples from collaborators originated in the United States, Italy and Spain and spanned both the acute and convalescent phases of COVID-19. Sample metadata almost always included a de-identified subject ID, COVID-19 status, age in years and sex. The samples were drawn from the first 160 participants of the ongoing ImmuneRACE study and from under 1,500 subjects provided by 6 global collaborators. HLA class I and class II types, where available, came from metadata supplied by the sample provider rather than from assay-based typing. The repertoires were released in a freely available public database intended as a resource for research on the immune response to SARS-CoV-2. Deeply sampled blood TCRbeta repertoires from subjects exposed to, actively infected with, or recovered from COVID-19 were included in the dataset. The material from the prospective study consisted of cDNA or gDNA derived from T cells, B-cell-depleted T cells, or PBMCs. The paper's findings and limits, for the study overall: The amount of clinical and demographic metadata varied by source and participant and was provided uncurated.

Each collaborating institution followed its own protocols to collect whole blood in K2EDTA tubes. For TCRbeta analysis, collaborators shipped samples in one of three forms: frozen whole blood, isolated PBMCs, or DNA extracted from either of those sample types. The germline V gene encodes CDR1 MNHEY and CDR2 SVGAGI. Germline trimming amounts to 6 bases on V and 5 bases on J, with 7 as the count of junction bases outside the gene matches. The CDR3 contains 15 residues, cysteine and phenylalanine counted. Of the read, only the CDR3 DNA is kept; its 45 bases are in frame from base 1. TCRbeta CDR3 regions were amplified from genomic DNA using the immunoSEQ Assay, a bias-controlled multiplex PCR. Per the source publication's procedure: Within the assay, amplification of reference gene primers was used to estimate how many nucleated cells each sample contained. Sequence reads were collapsed and filtered to measure the absolute abundance of every unique TCRbeta CDR3 rearrangement. Productive Simpson clonality was computed per sample as the square root of Simpson's diversity index over productive rearrangements. TCRdb stores this immuneACCESS table with in-frame sequences only. Part of the clones is absent; in the studies checked, under half of the shortfall reflects unresolved V genes, and no reason is known for the rest. The DNA was the basis for D and trimming; V, J and clone size are from that table. This sample lists about 120,000 clones; 90% were detected once. The top ten clones comprise less than 2% of the sample.

This clone has only a few counts. The antigen this receptor binds is unknown. No qualities accompany the bases; no much larger clone lies one base away. This TCR came from a human donor with active COVID-19. The donor label of this sample is uncertain. The chain uses TRBV6-5 and TRBJ1-2, and TRBD1 aligns with 12 junction nucleotides. What was sequenced was peripheral blood. This receptor carries the CDR3 CASRPGTGGAYGYTF. The DNA is as follows: TGTGCCAGCAGGCCAGGGACAGGGGGCGCGTATGGCTACACCTTC.